A single sample gave rise to the 28 T cell receptor beta chains below, sequenced in a study of T cell changes during pregnancy in multiple sclerosis. The table came from immunoSEQ multiplex PCR; TCRdb's copy has only in-frame clones and leaves some out. The sample has over 90,000 clones, under 95% seen once. Here the sequenced sample was peripheral blood, taken after pregnancy. Every receptor here comes from a female donor with multiple sclerosis, enrolled in a pregnancy study.

The chain employs TRBV27 and TRBJ2-2; tentatively, D is TRBD2 (6 bases). CDR1 is MNHEY, CDR2 SMNVEV, per germline (reference sequence). The V end lost 4 bases, the J end lost 6 bases, and 15 bases lay between the germline ends. This CDR3 contains 15 residues. The CDR3 protein is CASSSPGLSAGELFF. The CDR3 DNA reads TGTGCCAGCAGTTCCCCGGGACTTAGCGCCGGGGAGCTGTTTTTT.

V usage is TRBV2 and J usage is TRBJ2-1, with TRBD1 identical over 7 bases. CDR1 and CDR2 from the germline V gene are SNHLY and FYNNEI. This CDR3 comprises 13 residues. The junction had 0 bases not matched to a gene; V was cut back by 3 bases and J by 4 bases. CDR3 loop: CASSDRGYNEQFF. In DNA form, the CDR3 reads TGTGCCAGCAGTGACAGGGGGTACAATGAGCAGTTCTTC.

The CDR3 DNA reads TGTGCCAGCAGCCGGACAGGGGATGGCTACACCTTC. Its translation: CASSRTGDGYTF. The chain carries TRBV13 and TRBJ1-2; 9 positions match TRBD1. The V and J ends lost 5 bases and 6 bases, in that order; junction bases with no gene match: 1. Germline values: CDR1 PRHDT, CDR2 FYEKMQ (reference sequence). This CDR3 spans 12 amino acids.

V usage is TRBV18 and J usage is TRBJ1-1; no firm D call. CDR1 KGHSH and CDR2 LQKENI come from the germline V gene. The V end was cut by 2 bases, the J end by 1 base, with 5 bases between. This CDR3 spans 13 amino acids. In DNA form, the CDR3 reads TGTGCCAGCTCACCATCCCAGAACACTGAAGCTTTCTTT. It specifies CASSPSQNTEAFF.

The CDR3 loop is CASGGLAGGYTGELFF. CDR3 nucleotide sequence: TGCGCCAGCGGGGGACTAGCGGGAGGGTACACCGGGGAGCTGTTTTTT. The rearrangement uses TRBV10-1 and TRBJ2-2, with 16 bases identical to TRBD2. The CDR3 runs to 16 residues. The V and J ends lost 8 bases and 3 bases, in that order; junction bases with no gene match: 3. The germline CDR1 and CDR2 sequences are WNHNN and SYGVQD (reference sequence).

J is TRBJ2-1 and V is TRBV27; 9 bases match TRBD1. The V gene's germline CDR1 is MNHEY and CDR2 SMNVEV (reference sequence). CDR3 length: 16 amino acids. Unmatched junction bases numbered 7, after V lost 1 base and J lost 6 bases. The CDR3 reads CASSLYGTGSLNEQFF. The CDR3 DNA follows: TGTGCCAGCAGTTTATATGGGACAGGGTCACTCAATGAGCAGTTCTTC.

The CDR3 region is CALDPQGLTEAFF. CDR3 DNA sequence: TGTGCCCTCGACCCCCAGGGGTTGACTGAAGCTTTCTTT. J is TRBJ1-1 and V is TRBV7-2; tentative D call: TRBD1 (6 bases). Deletions cut 11 bases from V and 5 bases from J, with 18 bases between. Germline loops: CDR1 SGHTA, CDR2 FQGNSA. The CDR3 extends over 13 amino acids. The full variable domain, completed using reference TRBV7-2 and TRBJ1-1, is GAGVSQSPSNKVTEKGKDVELRCDPISGHTALYWYRQSLGQGLEFLIYFQGNSAPDKSGLPSDRFSAERTGGSVSTLTIQRTQQEDSAVYLCALDPQGLTEAFFGQGTRLTVV.

This clone was recorded only once. The J gene is TRBJ2-7, the V gene TRBV27, with D perhaps TRBD2 (6 bases). The germline gives CDR1 MNHEY, CDR2 SMNVEV (reference sequence). This CDR3 comprises 13 residues. Trimming stripped 4 bases from V and 4 bases from J, with 11 bases between. CDR3 in amino acids: CASSSGSPYEQYF. CDR3 DNA: TGTGCCAGCAGTTCCGGGAGCCCATACGAGCAGTACTTC.

This chain uses TRBV6-6 with TRBJ2-7; D ambiguous. CDR3 length equals 13 residues. The germline V gene has CDR1 MNHNY and CDR2 SVGAGI (reference sequence). Trimming removed 5 bases from V and 1 base from J, with 9 bases in between. The CDR3 region has the DNA TGTGCCAGCAGTGCCTCAGGTTCCTACGAGCAGTACTTC. Its protein product is CASSASGSYEQYF.

The chain carries TRBV7-9 and TRBJ2-5, with D possibly TRBD2 on 5 matching bases. Trimming removed 6 bases at V and 6 bases at J, with 23 bases between. The CDR3 contains 16 residues. CDR1 and CDR2 from the germline V gene are SEHNR and FQNEAQ (reference sequence). CDR3 nucleotides: TGTGCCAGCAGTCCCGGGGAGACGGGAAAACAAAAGACCCAGTACTTC. It yields the protein CASSPGETGKQKTQYF.

The chain links TRBV7-2 to TRBJ2-7; tentatively, D is TRBD1 (5 bases). Germline CDR1 reads SGHTA; CDR2 reads FQGNSA. Trimming removed 5 bases at V and 4 bases at J, with 18 bases between. The length of the CDR3 is 15 residues. CDR3 sequence reads: CASSPSRQSSYEQYF. The CDR3 nucleotides are TGTGCCAGCAGCCCAAGTAGACAGTCTTCGTACGAGCAGTACTTC.

The CDR3, as DNA: TGTGCCAGTAGGGAGACAGACACAGATACGCAGTATTTT. Protein product: CASRETDTDTQYF. This chain connects TRBV19 to TRBJ2-3, with D possibly matching TRBD1 (5 bases). There are 13 residues in the CDR3. Germline lookup yields CDR1 LNHDA and CDR2 SQIVND (reference sequence). V was pared by 6 bases and J by 2 bases, with 9 bases between.

This sequence joins TRBV6-5 and TRBJ2-7, with 8 bases identical to TRBD2. The CDR3 consists of 14 residues. J gave up 6 bases and V 5 bases, and 9 bases lay outside the gene matches. Germline CDR1 MNHEY, CDR2 SVGAGI. The CDR3 region has the DNA TGTGCCAGCAGTCCCGGACTAGCCGGGTCCGAGCAGTACTTC. Encoded protein: CASSPGLAGSEQYF.

The chain has TRBV19 and TRBJ1-3; D remains ambiguous. From germline, CDR1 is LNHDA and CDR2 SQIVND (reference sequence). Deletions cut 1 base from V and 1 base from J, with 14 bases between. CDR3 size: 17 residues. Written as DNA, the CDR3 is TGTGCCAGTAGTATAGCCCGGCCTAGTATTTCTGGAAACACCATATATTTT. It yields the protein CASSIARPSISGNTIYF.

V and J are TRBV5-1 and TRBJ2-1, with D possibly TRBD2 on 5 matching bases. V gave up 4 bases and J gave up 0 bases, with 11 bases separating them. Germline CDR1 SGHRS, CDR2 YFSETQ. CDR3 length: 15 residues. The CDR3 region is CASSGRESSYNEQFF. The DNA of the CDR3 is TGCGCCAGCAGCGGAAGGGAGTCCTCCTACAATGAGCAGTTCTTC. The variable domain in full, completed from reference TRBV5-1 and TRBJ2-1, reads KAGVTQTPRYLIKTRGQQVTLSCSPISGHRSVSWYQQTPGQGLQFLFEYFSETQRNKGNFPGRFSGRQFSNSRSEMNVSTLELGDSALYLCASSGRESSYNEQFFGPGTRLTVL.

The chain is built from TRBV27 and TRBJ1-2, with 7 bases lining up with TRBD1. The ends lost 3 bases at V and 6 bases at J; junction bases unmatched: 10. The CDR3 extends over 15 amino acids. The germline V gene encodes CDR1 MNHEY and CDR2 SMNVEV (reference sequence). As DNA, the CDR3 is TGTGCCAGCAGTTTGGTCCCCACAGGGGTGAATGGCTACACCTTC. Translation gives CASSLVPTGVNGYTF.

This chain links TRBV6-5 with TRBJ1-5; D possibly corresponds to TRBD1 (6 bases). The CDR3 has 16 residues. CDR1 is MNHEY, CDR2 SVGAGI, per germline. With 4 bases removed from V and 4 bases from J, the gap between germline ends came to 17 bases. CDR3 sequence: CASSSTSRGGNQPQHF. CDR3 nucleotide sequence: TGTGCCAGCAGTTCGACCTCCAGGGGAGGGAATCAGCCCCAGCATTTT.

The chain combines TRBV6-1 with TRBJ2-7; D ambiguous. CDR3 length: 11 amino acids. Trimming removed 5 bases from V and 4 bases from J, with 6 bases in between. The germline V gene encodes CDR1 MNHNS and CDR2 SASEGT. CDR3 sequence (DNA): TGTGCCAGCAGTTACCGGTACGAGCAGTACTTC. Encoded protein: CASSYRYEQYF.

This chain joins TRBV7-6 and TRBJ2-6; D remains unclear. The V gene's germline CDR1 is SGHVS and CDR2 FNYEAQ. The CDR3 extends over 15 amino acids. V shed 4 bases and J shed 4 bases, with 11 bases lying between them. The chain's CDR3 is CASSSYSAGANVLTF. The DNA for the CDR3 is TGTGCCAGCAGCTCTTACAGTGCCGGGGCCAACGTCCTGACTTTC.

The rearrangement links TRBV5-8 to TRBJ1-2; no firm D call. The CDR3 covers 15 residues. CDR1 is SGHTS and CDR2 is YDEGEE in the germline V gene. V lost 2 bases and J 5 bases, leaving 16 bases between the germline ends. DNA for the CDR3: TGTGCCAGCAGCTTTGGGGAGTTCGACCTTTATGGCTACACCTTC. This codes for CASSFGEFDLYGYTF.

This clone came up once. This chain connects TRBV30 to TRBJ2-7; D remains ambiguous. The CDR3 extends over 14 amino acids. The V gene's germline CDR1 is GTSNPN and CDR2 SVGIG (reference sequence). Trimming cost V 4 bases and J 3 bases, with 16 bases left between them. The CDR3 nucleotides are TGTGCCTGGACTATAAGCCGGGTCTTCTACGAGCAGTACTTC. This encodes CAWTISRVFYEQYF.

In nucleotides, the CDR3 is TGCAGTGCTTTTGACTCGGTGGAGCTGTTTTTT. This encodes CSAFDSVELFF. The gene calls are TRBV20-1 and TRBJ2-2; the D is unclear. The germline V gene encodes CDR1 DFQATT and CDR2 SNEGSKA (reference sequence). The CDR3 consists of 11 residues. The V and J ends lost 5 bases and 10 bases respectively, with 11 bases between them.

The rearrangement links TRBV19 to TRBJ2-7; 7 positions match TRBD2. The CDR3 runs 14 residues. J gave up 2 bases and V 5 bases, and 6 bases lay outside the gene matches. Germline V CDR1 and CDR2: LNHDA, SQIVND (reference sequence). The CDR3, as DNA: TGTGCCAGTAGTCCCGAGACTAGCCCCTACGAGCAGTACTTC. Protein sequence: CASSPETSPYEQYF.

The gene calls are TRBV7-6 and TRBJ2-3, with D tentatively TRBD2 (6 bases). The CDR3 has 16 amino acids. Between the trimmed V and J ends, which lost 0 bases and 6 bases, there was a span of 16 bases. Germline-derived CDR1 and CDR2 are SGHVS and FNYEAQ. In DNA, the CDR3 is TGTGCCAGCAGCTTAGCGCGGGTTAGCGGCGACGATACGCAGTATTTT. It specifies CASSLARVSGDDTQYF.

J is TRBJ1-5 and V is TRBV27; D possibly corresponds to TRBD1 (5 bases). The CDR3 consists of 17 residues. Germline CDR1 is MNHEY and CDR2 is SMNVEV (reference sequence). The ends were cut back, 6 bases at V and 3 bases at J, with 21 bases in the middle. Here the CDR3 reads CASSPSGARGVNQPQHF. The CDR3 nucleotides are TGTGCCAGCAGCCCCTCTGGGGCACGCGGGGTCAATCAGCCCCAGCATTTT.

This clone was picked up one time. The genes are TRBV5-4 and TRBJ2-3; 13 bases match TRBD2. Germline V lookup: CDR1 SGHNT, CDR2 YYREEE (reference sequence). V trimming: 3 bases; J trimming: 11 bases; junction bases outside the gene matches: 6. This CDR3 has 14 amino acids. The CDR3 DNA is TGTGCCAGCAGCTCCGGGACTAGCGGGATGATGCAGTATTTT. It is translated as CASSSGTSGMMQYF.

The CDR3 loop is CASSDWGTGDSGANVLTF. In nucleotides, the CDR3 is TGTGCCAGCAGTGATTGGGGGACAGGGGACAGTGGGGCCAACGTCCTGACTTTC. The chain recombines TRBV25-1 with TRBJ2-6, with TRBD1 matching over 10 bases. V trimming: 3 bases; J trimming: 3 bases; junction bases outside the gene matches: 8. The CDR3 runs to 18 residues. The germline V gene encodes CDR1 MGHDK and CDR2 SYGVNS.

In this sample, this clone turned up once. The chain links TRBV7-3 to TRBJ2-1, with 10 bases identical to TRBD2. J gave up 12 bases and V 4 bases, and 18 bases lay outside the gene matches. The CDR3 runs to 17 residues. Germline V lookup: CDR1 SGHTA, CDR2 FQGTGA. CDR3 loop: CASSWALPSGSELGQFF. DNA for the CDR3: TGTGCCAGCAGCTGGGCCCTTCCTAGCGGGAGCGAGCTTGGGCAGTTCTTC.